Presented here are 26 T cell receptor beta chains from one specimen sequenced in a study of blood T cell repertoires in COVID-19. Some clones are missing from TCRdb's copy, which holds only in-frame ones; the method was immunoSEQ multiplex PCR. Of approximately 190,000 clones listed, 70% to 90% were seen once; the top ten hold 4.5% to 6%. Sequencing was performed on peripheral blood. The receptor set was obtained from a woman between 65 and 79 years old with active or convalescent COVID-19.

This chain connects TRBV6-5 to TRBJ2-1, with TRBD1 matching over 10 bases. CDR1 and CDR2 (germline): MNHEY, SVGAGI. The CDR3 loop spans 15 amino acids. V trimming: 5 bases; J trimming: 6 bases; junction bases outside the gene matches: 7. The DNA for the CDR3 is TGTGCCAGCAGTACCGGGACAGGGGCCCCCAATGAGCAGTTCTTC. It encodes CASSTGTGAPNEQFF.

This chain links TRBV30 with TRBJ1-1; D may be TRBD1 (5 bases). Germline values: CDR1 GTSNPN, CDR2 SVGIG (reference sequence). CDR3 length: 14 residues. V lost 2 bases and J lost 2, with 12 bases in between. CDR3 region: CAWSWAGGNTEAFF. CDR3 nucleotides: TGTGCCTGGAGTTGGGCGGGGGGTAACACTGAAGCTTTCTTT.

This clone was detected only once. The chain has TRBV23-1 and TRBJ2-6, with 11 bases lining up with TRBD1. TRBV23-1 is marked as an open reading frame, function uncertain. The CDR3 sequence is 20 residues long. V lost 0 bases and J lost 1; bases outside the gene matches: 8. The CDR3 nucleotides read TGCGCCAGCAGTCAATCCATCCGGGACAGGGGGATGTCTGGGGCCAACGTCCTGACTTTC. It is translated as CASSQSIRDRGMSGANVLTF.

The chain links TRBV27 to TRBJ2-1; 14 bases map to TRBD2. Germline assignment: CDR1 MNHEY and CDR2 SMNVEV (reference sequence). This CDR3 has 15 amino acids. V was clipped by 6 bases and J by 7 bases; unmatched bases: 5. The CDR3 DNA follows: TGTGCCAGCAGCAAGGGACTAGCGGGGGTAAATGAGCAGTTCTTC. It yields the protein CASSKGLAGVNEQFF.

J is TRBJ1-6 and V is TRBV20-1; possible D gene TRBD1, 6 bases. CDR3 length: 15 residues. Germline lookup yields CDR1 DFQATT and CDR2 SNEGSKA (reference sequence). V lost 3 bases to trimming and J lost 8 bases, with 17 bases between them. The CDR3 sequence: CSASDPDSRDSPLHF. CDR3 DNA sequence: TGCAGTGCTAGTGACCCGGACAGTAGGGATTCACCCCTCCACTTT.

The rearrangement uses TRBV6-2 or TRBV6-3 and TRBJ2-7; 9 nucleotides agree with TRBD1. V trimming: 0 bases; J trimming: 5 bases; junction bases outside the gene matches: 8. The CDR3 runs 16 residues. Germline V lookup: CDR1 MNHEY, CDR2 SVGEGT. The CDR3 DNA sequence: TGTGCCAGCAGTTACTCGAGTGGGACAGGGAAAGACGAGCAGTACTTC. This translates into CASSYSSGTGKDEQYF.

The chain combines TRBV9 with TRBJ2-1, with 8 bases fitting TRBD1. This CDR3 is built from 13 residues. After removal of 5 bases from V and 5 bases from J, the junction contained 3 bases not matched to a gene. CDR1 is SGDLS, CDR2 YYNGEE, per germline. The CDR3 DNA reads TGTGCCAGCAGTCGACAGGGGAACAATGAGCAGTTCTTC. The encoded protein is CASSRQGNNEQFF.

The table lists this clone with a count of one. The chain has TRBV11-3 and TRBJ2-1; TRBD2 is a possible D gene (6 bases). Per germline, CDR1 SGHNT and CDR2 YENEEA. The V and J ends lost 0 bases and 0 bases respectively, with 12 bases between them. The CDR3 is 17 amino acids. The CDR3 sequence is CASSLEGPGASYNEQFF. Here the CDR3 DNA reads TGTGCCAGCAGCTTAGAAGGGCCGGGAGCCTCCTACAATGAGCAGTTCTTC. Full variable domain (remainder filled in from reference TRBV11-3 and TRBJ2-1): EAGVVQSPRYKIIEKKQPVAFWCNPISGHNTLYWYLQNLGQGPELLIRYENEEAVDDSQLPKDRFSAERLKGVDSTLKIQPAELGDSAVYLCASSLEGPGASYNEQFFGPGTRLTVL.

The V call is TRBV28, the J call TRBJ2-7, with 12 bases fitting TRBD2. The J segment lost 0 bases and the V segment lost 6 bases, leaving 9 bases of the junction unmatched. CDR3 size: 17 residues. Per the germline V gene, CDR1 is MDHEN and CDR2 is SYDVKM. The CDR3 nucleotides are TGTGCCAGCAGGCGGGGGGTACTAGCGGGAGGCTCCTACGAGCAGTACTTC. It translates to CASRRGVLAGGSYEQYF. Complete variable domain (other parts from reference TRBV28 and TRBJ2-7): DVKVTQSSRYLVKRTGEKVFLECVQDMDHENMFWYRQDPGLGLRLIYFSYDVKMKEKGDIPEGYSVSREKKERFSLILESASTNQTSMYLCASRRGVLAGGSYEQYFGPGTRLTVT.

The chain employs TRBV5-1 and TRBJ1-6; 7 bases align to TRBD1. Germline assignment: CDR1 SGHRS and CDR2 YFSETQ. The CDR3 has 16 amino acids. V shed 0 bases, J shed 10 bases, and the junction held 10 bases outside the gene matches. CDR3 DNA: TGCGCCAGCAGCTTGGGGAGCAGGCAGGGGGAGTCACCCCTCCACTTT. Translating gives CASSLGSRQGESPLHF.

The V and J genes are TRBV2 and TRBJ2-6; D is undetermined. This CDR3 has 15 amino acids. V lost 6 bases, J lost 0 bases, and 9 bases lay in between. CDR1 SNHLY and CDR2 FYNNEI come from the germline V gene. The CDR3: CASRAESSGANVLTF. The CDR3 region has the DNA TGTGCCAGCAGGGCCGAAAGCTCTGGGGCCAACGTCCTGACTTTC.

This rearrangement joins TRBV5-1 to TRBJ2-7; TRBD1 matches 12 bases. The ends lost 5 bases at V and 5 bases at J; junction bases unmatched: 5. The CDR3 extends over 14 amino acids. Germline assignment: CDR1 SGHRS and CDR2 YFSETQ. CDR3 protein: CASRAGTGGHEQYF. In DNA, the CDR3 is TGCGCCAGCAGGGCCGGGACAGGGGGCCACGAGCAGTACTTC. The full variable domain, with the rest looked up from reference TRBV5-1 and TRBJ2-7, is KAGVTQTPRYLIKTRGQQVTLSCSPISGHRSVSWYQQTPGQGLQFLFEYFSETQRNKGNFPGRFSGRQFSNSRSEMNVSTLELGDSALYLCASRAGTGGHEQYFGPGTRLTVT.

As to this clone: A much bigger clone sits one base away, suggesting this may be a read error. Other DNA sequences from this sample encode an identical CDR3 as well. The V gene is TRBV7-2, the J gene TRBJ1-6, with a possible D match to TRBD1 (5 bases). The CDR3 is 12 amino acids. Germline CDR1 is SGHTA and CDR2 is FQGNSA. CDR3 in DNA: TGTGCCAGCAGCCCGACAGTTTCACCCCTTCACTTT. Protein sequence: CASSPTVSPLHF.

This clone was detected only a few times. The chain recombines TRBV28 with TRBJ2-5; 8 bases are shared with TRBD2. CDR3 length: 14 amino acids. The junction had 6 bases not matched to a gene; V was cut back by 5 bases and J by 4 bases. Germline CDR1 and CDR2: MDHEN and SYDVKM. In DNA form, the CDR3 reads TGTGCCAGCAGTCCAGGACTAGCTCGAGAGACCCAGTACTTC. Protein product: CASSPGLARETQYF. Variable domain in full (rest from reference TRBV28 and TRBJ2-5): DVKVTQSSRYLVKRTGEKVFLECVQDMDHENMFWYRQDPGLGLRLIYFSYDVKMKEKGDIPEGYSVSREKKERFSLILESASTNQTSMYLCASSPGLARETQYFGPGTRLLVL.

The V call is TRBV11-1, the J call TRBJ2-5; TRBD2 matches 8 bases. The CDR3 runs 18 residues. The junction had 11 bases not matched to a gene; V was cut back by 0 bases and J by 2 bases. CDR1 is SGHAT and CDR2 is FQDESV in the germline V gene (reference sequence). The CDR3 nucleotides are TGTGCCAGCAGCTTAGCAATCACTGGCGGGAGGTTTCAAGAGACCCAGTACTTC. As protein: CASSLAITGGRFQETQYF.

This clone was counted between two and nine times. The rearrangement joins TRBV5-1 to TRBJ2-7; D possibly corresponds to TRBD2 (6 bases). Trimming cost V 0 bases and J 7 bases, with 17 bases left between them. The CDR3 length is 15 residues. Germline V gene data show CDR1 as SGHRS and CDR2 as YFSETQ. The CDR3 spells CASSLVWRGAGEQYF. Here the CDR3 DNA reads TGCGCCAGCAGCTTGGTTTGGAGGGGCGCGGGGGAGCAGTACTTC.

The CDR3 spells CASSEWGQGHEKLFF. For the CDR3, the DNA is TGTGCCAGCAGTGAATGGGGACAGGGGCATGAAAAACTGTTTTTT. The V gene is TRBV25-1, the J gene TRBJ1-4; 10 nucleotides line up with TRBD1. This CDR3 spans 15 amino acids. The junction had 2 bases not matched to a gene; V was cut back by 1 base and J by 6 bases. Germline assignment: CDR1 MGHDK and CDR2 SYGVNS.

This sequence joins TRBV30 and TRBJ1-3, with D perhaps TRBD1 (6 bases). This CDR3 comprises 13 residues. CDR1 and CDR2 from the germline V gene are GTSNPN and SVGIG (reference sequence). V dropped 0 bases and J dropped 4 bases, with 7 bases sitting between them. CDR3 sequence reads: CAWSVTGGNTIYF. CDR3 DNA sequence: TGTGCCTGGAGTGTTACAGGGGGAAACACCATATATTTT. Together with reference TRBV30 and TRBJ1-3, the CDR3 gives the full variable domain: SQTIHQWPATLVQPVGSPLSLECTVEGTSNPNLYWYRQAAGRGLQLLFYSVGIGQISSEVPQNLSASRPQDRQFILSSKKLLLSDSGFYLCAWSVTGGNTIYFGEGSWLTVV.

This chain joins TRBV7-9 and TRBJ2-2; D perhaps matches TRBD2 (5 bases). Trimming pared 1 base from V and 4 bases from J, leaving 16 bases between. The CDR3 runs 17 residues. CDR1 is SEHNR, CDR2 FQNEAQ, per germline (reference sequence). As DNA, the CDR3 is TGTGCCAGCAGCTTAGTTAAAATCGGGGTCTTCACCGGGGAGCTGTTTTTT. Translation: CASSLVKIGVFTGELFF.

The rearrangement joins TRBV21-1 to TRBJ2-5; TRBD2, the D gene given by the table, was not confirmed from the DNA. TRBV21-1 is an annotated pseudogene. There are 14 residues in the CDR3. CDR3 coding DNA: TGTGCCAGCTCCTGGACTAGCGGGAAAGAGACCCAGTACTTC. It translates to CASSWTSGKETQYF.

This clone was seen ten or more times. The rearrangement uses TRBV30 and TRBJ2-7; TRBD2 agrees at 7 bases. V lost 3 bases and J lost 3; bases outside the gene matches: 5. CDR1 and CDR2 (germline): GTSNPN, SVGIG (reference sequence). The CDR3 consists of 13 residues. The CDR3 DNA follows: TGTGCCTGGAGCCACGGGAGGTTCTACGAGCAGTACTTC. This translates into CAWSHGRFYEQYF.

Here the CDR3 DNA reads TGCGCCAGCAGCTTGGGGCCGGGACTAGCGGGAGGAGCGAACACCGGGGAGCTGTTTTTT. This encodes CASSLGPGLAGGANTGELFF. The chain is built from TRBV5-1 and TRBJ2-2; TRBD2 agrees at 15 bases. The germline gives CDR1 SGHRS, CDR2 YFSETQ. V shed 0 bases and J 0 bases; nucleotides not matched to a gene: 6. CDR3 length equals 20 residues. Supplemented by reference TRBV5-1 and TRBJ2-2, the full variable domain reads KAGVTQTPRYLIKTRGQQVTLSCSPISGHRSVSWYQQTPGQGLQFLFEYFSETQRNKGNFPGRFSGRQFSNSRSEMNVSTLELGDSALYLCASSLGPGLAGGANTGELFFGEGSRLTVL.

The chain couples TRBV5-1 to TRBJ2-3, with no clear D. CDR1 SGHRS and CDR2 YFSETQ come from the germline V gene. The CDR3 extends over 15 amino acids. V shed 0 bases and J shed 0 bases, with 8 bases lying between them. CDR3 nucleotide sequence: TGCGCCAGCAGCTTGGAGCGACGGAGCACAGATACGCAGTATTTT. Translating gives CASSLERRSTDTQYF.

The chain recombines TRBV5-4 with TRBJ2-5, with D uncertain. With 4 bases removed from V and 2 bases from J, the gap between germline ends came to 9 bases. This CDR3 contains 13 residues. The germline V gene encodes CDR1 SGHNT and CDR2 YYREEE (reference sequence). As DNA, the CDR3 is TGTGCCAGCAGCCCCCCCTTACAAGAGACCCAGTACTTC. It specifies CASSPPLQETQYF.

In this sample, this clone turned up once. The gene calls are TRBV19 and TRBJ1-2, with D unclear. Between the trimmed V and J ends, which lost 3 bases and 1 base, there was a span of 12 bases. CDR3 size: 15 residues. Germline V gene data show CDR1 as LNHDA and CDR2 as SQIVND (reference sequence). The chain's CDR3 is CASSIGRFLNYGYTF. CDR3 DNA: TGTGCCAGTAGTATCGGTCGGTTTCTTAACTATGGCTACACCTTC.

The V gene is TRBV28, the J gene TRBJ1-4; possibly TRBD1 for D (6 bases). V was shortened by 2 bases and J by 5 bases, with 12 bases between the two germline ends. The CDR3 runs to 15 residues. CDR1 and CDR2 from the germline V gene are MDHEN and SYDVKM. CDR3 in DNA: TGTGCCAGCAGTTTAGCGGGAGGGGGGAATGAAAAACTGTTTTTT. It translates to CASSLAGGGNEKLFF.